This T cell receptor (beta chain) appears in the sequencing data of a study of cytomegalovirus exposure and HLA in healthy donors. J gave up 6 bases and V 3 bases, and 5 bases lay outside the gene matches. In germline, CDR1 is KGHSH, CDR2 LQKENI. The CDR3 has 14 amino acids. The PCR was carried out with 60 Vbeta primers and 13 Jbeta primers. TCRdb keeps only in-frame clones here, not all; method: immunoSEQ multiplex PCR. The table includes about 120,000 clones, 60% to 85% detected once. The sample was PBMCs. The TCR comes from a woman aged 40 to 50 in good health and CMV-seropositive. The J gene is TRBJ2-7, the V gene TRBV18; 10 bases map to TRBD1. The CDR3 region has the DNA TGTGCCAGCTCACCGACAGGGGGCGAGTCCGAGCAGTACTTC. This translates into CASSPTGGESEQYF.